Each of the 9 T cell receptor beta chains below was sequenced from the same sample in a study of blood T cell repertoires in COVID-19. Clones were sequenced by immunoSEQ multiplex PCR, and TCRdb holds only the in-frame ones, with some missing. The profile covers around 260,000 clones, with 70% to 90% appearing a single time and about 3% taken by the ten largest. Sequenced sample: peripheral blood. Receptor source: a woman in her twenties or thirties with active or convalescent COVID-19.

The J gene is TRBJ2-7, the V gene TRBV7-6; D unresolved. From germline, CDR1 is SGHVS and CDR2 FNYEAQ. Trimming shortened V by 2 bases and J by 5 bases, and 4 bases separated the two germline ends. There are 11 residues in the CDR3. The CDR3 here is CASSLSHEQYF. CDR3 bases: TGTGCCAGCAGCTTAAGCCACGAGCAGTACTTC. The full variable domain, with the rest looked up from reference TRBV7-6 and TRBJ2-7, is GAGVSQSPRYKVTKRGQDVALRCDPISGHVSLYWYRQALGQGPEFLTYFNYEAQQDKSGLPNDRFSAERPEGSISTLTIQRTEQRDSAMYRCASSLSHEQYFGPGTRLTVT.

This clone was detected only once. The chain carries TRBV4-1 and TRBJ2-3; maybe TRBD2 (6 bases). V was cut by 6 bases and J by 1 base, with 14 bases left in between. CDR3 length equals 15 residues. Germline V CDR1 and CDR2: MGHRA, YSYEKL. CDR3 residues: CASSHGGARTDTQYF. In DNA, the CDR3 is TGCGCCAGCAGTCACGGGGGAGCGCGCACAGATACGCAGTATTTT.

The genes are TRBV3-1 (or the pseudogene TRBV3-2) and TRBJ2-5; 7 positions agree with TRBD1. This CDR3 has 17 amino acids. Germline values: CDR1 LGHDT, CDR2 YNNKEL (reference sequence). Trimming removed 0 bases from V and 2 bases from J; junction bases left unmatched: 9. The CDR3 region is CASSQEVARGRQETQYF. The CDR3 DNA sequence: TGTGCCAGCAGCCAAGAGGTGGCTAGGGGGCGGCAAGAGACCCAGTACTTC.

For the CDR3, the DNA is TGTGCCAGCAGCAAACAGGGAATCTATAATTCACCCCTCCACTTT. Amino acid sequence: CASSKQGIYNSPLHF. The V and J genes are TRBV7-8 and TRBJ1-6; D may be TRBD1 (6 bases). The CDR3 totals 15 residues. The ends were cut back, 5 bases at V and 3 bases at J, with 11 bases in the middle. Germline assignment: CDR1 SGHVS and CDR2 FQNEAQ.

The table lists this clone with a few counts. The chain combines TRBV6-6 with TRBJ1-6; D not resolved. Trimming removed 7 bases from V and 10 bases from J, with 14 bases in between. The germline V gene has CDR1 MNHNY and CDR2 SVGAGI (reference sequence). This CDR3 has 13 amino acids. The CDR3 sequence is CASTPTGISPLHF. CDR3 nucleotide sequence: TGTGCCAGCACCCCGACGGGGATCTCACCCCTCCACTTT.

The V call is TRBV4-3, the J call TRBJ1-2; D not certain. V lost 5 bases and J lost 4, with 17 bases in between. This CDR3 is 15 amino acids long. Looked up from germline, CDR1 is LGHNA and CDR2 is YSLEER. The CDR3 loop is CASSERVGGPYGYTF. The CDR3 DNA is TGCGCCAGCAGCGAAAGAGTCGGAGGCCCCTATGGCTACACCTTC.

J is TRBJ2-1 and V is TRBV5-1; D perhaps matches TRBD1 (6 bases). Germline V CDR1 and CDR2: SGHRS, YFSETQ. This CDR3 has 13 residues. Trimming took off 4 bases at V and 7 bases at J, with 12 bases between the two ends. The CDR3: CASSPGHLNEQFF. The CDR3 bases are TGCGCCAGCAGCCCGGGACATCTTAATGAGCAGTTCTTC. Drawing the rest from reference TRBV5-1 and TRBJ2-1, the complete variable domain is KAGVTQTPRYLIKTRGQQVTLSCSPISGHRSVSWYQQTPGQGLQFLFEYFSETQRNKGNFPGRFSGRQFSNSRSEMNVSTLELGDSALYLCASSPGHLNEQFFGPGTRLTVL.

This clone has just a few counts. CDR3 sequence: CASSEIRGLPQHF. CDR3 sequence (DNA): TGTGCCAGCAGTGAGATCAGAGGCCTGCCCCAGCATTTT. V usage is TRBV6-1 and J usage is TRBJ1-5; D is unresolved. The CDR3 totals 13 residues. Trimming pared 3 bases from V and 9 bases from J, leaving 12 bases between. The germline V gene encodes CDR1 MNHNS and CDR2 SASEGT.

V gene TRBV11-2 combines with J gene TRBJ2-1; perhaps TRBD1 as D (6 bases). CDR3 length equals 12 residues. V lost 4 bases and J lost 9, with 10 bases in between. The germline CDR1 and CDR2 sequences are SGHAT and FQNNGV. The CDR3 DNA reads TGTGCCAGCAGCTCACAGGGAATTGAGCAGTTCTTC. This encodes CASSSQGIEQFF.